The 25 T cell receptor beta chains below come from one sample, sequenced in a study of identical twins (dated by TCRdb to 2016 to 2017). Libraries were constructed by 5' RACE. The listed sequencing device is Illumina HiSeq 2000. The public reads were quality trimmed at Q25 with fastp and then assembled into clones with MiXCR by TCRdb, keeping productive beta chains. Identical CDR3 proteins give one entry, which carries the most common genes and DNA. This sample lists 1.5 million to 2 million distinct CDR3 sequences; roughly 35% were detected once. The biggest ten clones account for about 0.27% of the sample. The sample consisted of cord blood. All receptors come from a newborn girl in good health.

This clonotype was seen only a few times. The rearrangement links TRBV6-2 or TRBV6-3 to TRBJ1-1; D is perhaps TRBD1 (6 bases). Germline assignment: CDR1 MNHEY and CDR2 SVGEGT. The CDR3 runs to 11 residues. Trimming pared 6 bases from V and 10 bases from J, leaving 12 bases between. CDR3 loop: CASRWTVLAFF. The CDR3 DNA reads TGTGCCAGCAGATGGACAGTCCTAGCTTTCTTT.

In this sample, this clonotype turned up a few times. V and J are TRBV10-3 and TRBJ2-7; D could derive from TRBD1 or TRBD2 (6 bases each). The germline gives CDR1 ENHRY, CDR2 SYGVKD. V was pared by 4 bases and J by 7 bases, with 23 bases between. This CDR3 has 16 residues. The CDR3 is CAISGSRGAAENEQYF. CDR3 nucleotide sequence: TGTGCCATCAGTGGATCGAGGGGGGCCGCGGAAAATGAGCAGTACTTC.

Here the CDR3 DNA reads TGCGCCAGCAGTGAGTCGCGGGCTAGCGGCTACGAGCAGTACTTC. It encodes CASSESRASGYEQYF. The chain carries TRBV10-2 and TRBJ2-4; 7 bases fit TRBD2. The end of the DNA is better explained by TRBJ2-7, so the J call may be wrong. This CDR3 region has 15 residues. From germline, CDR1 is WSHSY and CDR2 SAAADI.

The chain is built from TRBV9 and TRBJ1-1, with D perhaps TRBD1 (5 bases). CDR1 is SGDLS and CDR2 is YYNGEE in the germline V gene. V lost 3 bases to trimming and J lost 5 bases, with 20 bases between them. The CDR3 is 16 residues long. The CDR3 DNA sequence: TGTGCCAGCAGCGCTGCTTCCCCAGGGTTGTTTACTGAAGCTTTCTTT. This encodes CASSAASPGLFTEAFF.

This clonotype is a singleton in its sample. The CDR3 here is CATSDTGTVYNEQFF. CDR3 coding DNA: TGTGCCACCAGTGACACCGGGACAGTCTACAATGAGCAGTTCTTC. The V and J genes are TRBV24-1 and TRBJ2-1; 7 nucleotides agree with TRBD1. This CDR3 is built from 15 residues. Germline trimming cut 4 bases from V and 3 bases from J; bases unmatched to any gene: 5. CDR1 and CDR2 from the germline V gene are KGHDR and SFDVKD.

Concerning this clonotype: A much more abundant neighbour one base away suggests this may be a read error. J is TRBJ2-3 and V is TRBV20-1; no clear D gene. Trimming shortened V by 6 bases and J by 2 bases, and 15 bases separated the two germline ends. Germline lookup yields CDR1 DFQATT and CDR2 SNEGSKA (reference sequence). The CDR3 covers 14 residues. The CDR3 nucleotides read TGCAGTGCCGAAGGCCCAGCAAACACAGATACGCAGTATTTT. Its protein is CSAEGPANTDTQYF.

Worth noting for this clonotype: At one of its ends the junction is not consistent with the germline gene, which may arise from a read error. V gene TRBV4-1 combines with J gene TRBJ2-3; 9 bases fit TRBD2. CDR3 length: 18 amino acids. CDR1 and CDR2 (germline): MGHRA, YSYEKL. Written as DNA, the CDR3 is TGCGCCAACAGCCAAGGTTGGGTAGCGGGAGCGAGGACAGATACGCAGTATTTT. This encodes CANSQGWVAGARTDTQYF.

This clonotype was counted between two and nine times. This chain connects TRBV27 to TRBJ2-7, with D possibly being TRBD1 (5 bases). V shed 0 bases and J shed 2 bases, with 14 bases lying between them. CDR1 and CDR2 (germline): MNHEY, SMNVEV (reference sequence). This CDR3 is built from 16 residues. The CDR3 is CASSLSWTTSTYEQYF. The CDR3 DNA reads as TGTGCCAGCAGTTTATCTTGGACAACATCGACCTACGAGCAGTACTTC.

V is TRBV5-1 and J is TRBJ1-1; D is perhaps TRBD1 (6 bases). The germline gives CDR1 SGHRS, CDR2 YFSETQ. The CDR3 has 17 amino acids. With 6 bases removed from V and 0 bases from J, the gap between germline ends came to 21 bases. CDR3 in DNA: TGCGCCAGCACCCTCTTGGGGAGGGGGGCCATGAACACTGAAGCTTTCTTT. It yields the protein CASTLLGRGAMNTEAFF.

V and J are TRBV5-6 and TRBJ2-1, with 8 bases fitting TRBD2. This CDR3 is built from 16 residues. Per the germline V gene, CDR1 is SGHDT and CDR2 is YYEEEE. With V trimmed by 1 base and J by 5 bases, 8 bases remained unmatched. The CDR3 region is CASSLKWLAGNNEQFF. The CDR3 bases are TGTGCCAGCAGCTTGAAGTGGCTAGCGGGTAACAATGAGCAGTTCTTC.

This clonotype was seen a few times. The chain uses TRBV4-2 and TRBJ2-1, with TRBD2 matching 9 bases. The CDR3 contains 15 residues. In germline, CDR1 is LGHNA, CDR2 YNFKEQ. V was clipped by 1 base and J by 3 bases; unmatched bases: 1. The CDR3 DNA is TGTGCCAGCAGCCAAGGTAGCGGGGGCTACAATGAGCAGTTCTTC. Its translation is CASSQGSGGYNEQFF.

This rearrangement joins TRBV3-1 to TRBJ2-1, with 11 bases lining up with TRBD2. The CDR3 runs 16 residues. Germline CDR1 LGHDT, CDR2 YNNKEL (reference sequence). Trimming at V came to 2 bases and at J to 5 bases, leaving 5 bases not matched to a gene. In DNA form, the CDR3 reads TGTGCCAGCAGCCAATACGGGACTAGCGGAAACAATGAGCAGTTCTTC. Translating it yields CASSQYGTSGNNEQFF.

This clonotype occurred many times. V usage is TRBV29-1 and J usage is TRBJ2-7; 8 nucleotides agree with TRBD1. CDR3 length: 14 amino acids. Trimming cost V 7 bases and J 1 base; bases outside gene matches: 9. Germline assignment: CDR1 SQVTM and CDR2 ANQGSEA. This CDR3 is CSARQGPLSYEQYF. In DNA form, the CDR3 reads TGCAGCGCCCGACAGGGGCCCCTATCCTACGAGCAGTACTTC.

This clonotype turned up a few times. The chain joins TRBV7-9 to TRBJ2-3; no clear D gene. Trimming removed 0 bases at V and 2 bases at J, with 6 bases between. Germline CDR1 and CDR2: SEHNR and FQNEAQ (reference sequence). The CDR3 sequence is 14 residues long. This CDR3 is CASSLAVVTDTQYF. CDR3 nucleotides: TGTGCCAGCAGCTTAGCGGTGGTCACAGATACGCAGTATTTT.

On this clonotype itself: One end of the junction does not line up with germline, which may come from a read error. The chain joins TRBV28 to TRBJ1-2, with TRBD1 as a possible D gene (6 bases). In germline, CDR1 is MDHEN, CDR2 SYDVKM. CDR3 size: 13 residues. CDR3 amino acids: CAGSLGTHYGYTF. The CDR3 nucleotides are TGTGCCGGCAGTTTAGGGACACACTATGGCTACACCTTC.

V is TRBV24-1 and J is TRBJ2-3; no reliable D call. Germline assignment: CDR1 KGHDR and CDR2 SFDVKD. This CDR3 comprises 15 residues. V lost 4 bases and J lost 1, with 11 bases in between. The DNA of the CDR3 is TGTGCCACCAGTGACCCATCCGGGCGCACAGATACGCAGTATTTT. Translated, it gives CATSDPSGRTDTQYF.

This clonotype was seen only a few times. CDR3 nucleotide sequence: TGCAGTGTTCAGGGGGCTTTACCCAATCAGCCCCAGCATTTT. Residues: CSVQGALPNQPQHF. V gene TRBV20-1 combines with J gene TRBJ1-5; 8 bases match TRBD1. CDR3 length: 14 residues. Germline trimming cut 7 bases from V and 3 bases from J; bases unmatched to any gene: 8. Per the germline V gene, CDR1 is DFQATT and CDR2 is SNEGSKA (reference sequence).

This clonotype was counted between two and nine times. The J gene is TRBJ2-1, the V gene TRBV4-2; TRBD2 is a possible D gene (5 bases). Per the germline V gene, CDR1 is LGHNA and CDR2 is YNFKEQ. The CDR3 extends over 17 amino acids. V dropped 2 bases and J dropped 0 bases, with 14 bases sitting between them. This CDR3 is CASSQQGLPSSYNEQFF. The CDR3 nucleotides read TGTGCCAGCAGCCAACAAGGACTTCCCAGCTCCTACAATGAGCAGTTCTTC.

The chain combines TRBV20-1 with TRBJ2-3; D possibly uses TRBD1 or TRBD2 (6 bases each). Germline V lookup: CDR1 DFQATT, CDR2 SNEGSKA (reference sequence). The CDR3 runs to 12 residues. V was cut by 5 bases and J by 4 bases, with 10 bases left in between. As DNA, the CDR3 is TGCAGTGCTTGGGGGGCGCCAGATACGCAGTATTTT. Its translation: CSAWGAPDTQYF.

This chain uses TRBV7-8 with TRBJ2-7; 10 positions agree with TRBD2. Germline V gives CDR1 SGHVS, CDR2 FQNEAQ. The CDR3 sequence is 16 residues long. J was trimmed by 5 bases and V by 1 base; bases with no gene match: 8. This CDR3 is CASSLGTSGIVNEQYF. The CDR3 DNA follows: TGTGCCAGCAGCTTAGGAACTAGCGGGATCGTCAACGAGCAGTACTTC.

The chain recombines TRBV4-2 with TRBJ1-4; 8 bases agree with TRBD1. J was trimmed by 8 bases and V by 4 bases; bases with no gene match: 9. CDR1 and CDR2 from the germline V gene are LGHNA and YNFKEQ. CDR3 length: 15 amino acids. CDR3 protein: CASSLGQGGREKLFF. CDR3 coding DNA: TGTGCCAGCAGCCTCGGACAGGGAGGAAGGGAAAAACTGTTTTTT.

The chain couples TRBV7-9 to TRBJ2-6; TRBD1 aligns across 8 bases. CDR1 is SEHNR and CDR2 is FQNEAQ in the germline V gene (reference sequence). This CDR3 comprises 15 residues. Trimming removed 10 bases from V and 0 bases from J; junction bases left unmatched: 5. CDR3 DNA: TGTGCCACCAGACAGGGGAGCTCTGGGGCCAACGTCCTGACTTTC. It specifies CATRQGSSGANVLTF.

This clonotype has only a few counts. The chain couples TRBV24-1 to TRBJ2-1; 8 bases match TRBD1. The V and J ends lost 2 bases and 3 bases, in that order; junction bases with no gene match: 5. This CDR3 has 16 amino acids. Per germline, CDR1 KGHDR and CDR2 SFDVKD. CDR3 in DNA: TGTGCCACCAGTGATTCCTGGACAGGGAACTACAATGAGCAGTTCTTC. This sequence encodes CATSDSWTGNYNEQFF.

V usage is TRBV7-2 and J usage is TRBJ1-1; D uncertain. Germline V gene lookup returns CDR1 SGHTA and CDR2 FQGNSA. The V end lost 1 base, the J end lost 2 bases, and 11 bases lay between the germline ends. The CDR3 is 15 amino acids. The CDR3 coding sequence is TGTGCCAGCAGCTTAGACGGACGGGTTAACACTGAAGCTTTCTTT. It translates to CASSLDGRVNTEAFF.

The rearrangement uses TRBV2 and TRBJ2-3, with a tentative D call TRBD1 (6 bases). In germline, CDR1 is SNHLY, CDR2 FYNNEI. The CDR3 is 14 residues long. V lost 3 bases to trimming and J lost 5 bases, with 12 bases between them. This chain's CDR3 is CASSDPARGDTQYF. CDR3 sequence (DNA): TGTGCCAGCAGTGATCCGGCCAGGGGAGATACGCAGTATTTT.